These T cell receptor beta chains were read from a single sample in a study of blood T cell repertoires in COVID-19. TCRdb's table, derived via immunoSEQ multiplex PCR, lists solely in-frame clones and lacks some. The sample comprises 68,000 or so clones, 70% to 90% of which are singletons, and roughly 3.1% rests with the top ten. Material: peripheral blood. The source is a woman aged 45-65 years with COVID-19, enrolled during active disease. CDR3s leave out the opening cysteine and the closing phenylalanine or tryptophan. Clone size, where shown, is once, few, many, or a class for clones that have expanded.

V gene	J gene	clone size	CDR3 protein
TRBV2	TRBJ1-4	NA	ASSEALWRSATNEKLF
TRBV6-5	TRBJ2-1	NA	ASKSSGSSDEQF
TRBV9	TRBJ2-7	NA	ASSAESSYEQY
TRBV18	TRBJ2-5	NA	ASSRGGAQETQY
TRBV27	TRBJ2-6	NA	ASRWTGVSGANVLT
TRBV20-1	TRBJ2-3	NA	SARRGGTQY
TRBV9	TRBJ2-7	NA	ASSAYLMSSYEQY
TRBV6-5	TRBJ2-5	NA	ASSAGIGGQETQY
TRBV4-1	TRBJ2-2	NA	ASSQVPGEGAGELF
TRBV3-1/TRBV3-2	TRBJ1-1	NA	ASSRGTGGNTEAF
TRBV2	TRBJ2-1	NA	ASSRGSDEQF
TRBV6-2/TRBV6-3	TRBJ2-3	NA	ASSSHPIGVVIRTDTQY
TRBV2	TRBJ1-5	NA	ASRSGGPIQNQPQH
TRBV3-1/TRBV3-2	TRBJ2-2	NA	ASSKQPGLAGTGELF
TRBV28	TRBJ2-7	NA	ASSLSSYNTGGQYEQY
TRBV5-1	TRBJ2-7	few	ASSLELAYEQY
TRBV29-1	TRBJ2-3	NA	SVRLAGTDTQY
TRBV18	TRBJ2-1	NA	ASSPGTGGTEQF
TRBV4-1	TRBJ1-4	NA	ASSQEGGRELF
TRBV28	TRBJ1-2	NA	ASSLVGGFYSYGYT
TRBV3-1/TRBV3-2	TRBJ1-5	NA	ASSSRFTGGRQPQH
TRBV18	TRBJ2-1	NA	ASSPKTGGRFDEQF
TRBV5-8	TRBJ2-5	NA	ASSLGGQGQETQY
TRBV6-5	TRBJ2-7	NA	ASSRTMKDEQY
TRBV6-5	TRBJ1-2	NA	ASSSTQGDYT
TRBV7-3	TRBJ2-1	NA	ASRQGGPYNEQF
TRBV25-1	TRBJ1-2	NA	ASSRAAYGYT
TRBV3-1/TRBV3-2	TRBJ2-7	NA	ASSQDIGGSHEQY
TRBV11-1	TRBJ2-3	NA	ASSLSASPSTDTQY
TRBV14	TRBJ1-1	NA	ASSQRTGGGTEAF
TRBV5-4	TRBJ2-1	NA	ASSSGTSGRINEQF
TRBV3-1/TRBV3-2	TRBJ2-1	NA	ASSQQAIYNEQF
TRBV5-4	TRBJ2-1	NA	ASSSDGISASSYNEQF
TRBV3-1/TRBV3-2	TRBJ1-2	NA	ASSRSYGYT